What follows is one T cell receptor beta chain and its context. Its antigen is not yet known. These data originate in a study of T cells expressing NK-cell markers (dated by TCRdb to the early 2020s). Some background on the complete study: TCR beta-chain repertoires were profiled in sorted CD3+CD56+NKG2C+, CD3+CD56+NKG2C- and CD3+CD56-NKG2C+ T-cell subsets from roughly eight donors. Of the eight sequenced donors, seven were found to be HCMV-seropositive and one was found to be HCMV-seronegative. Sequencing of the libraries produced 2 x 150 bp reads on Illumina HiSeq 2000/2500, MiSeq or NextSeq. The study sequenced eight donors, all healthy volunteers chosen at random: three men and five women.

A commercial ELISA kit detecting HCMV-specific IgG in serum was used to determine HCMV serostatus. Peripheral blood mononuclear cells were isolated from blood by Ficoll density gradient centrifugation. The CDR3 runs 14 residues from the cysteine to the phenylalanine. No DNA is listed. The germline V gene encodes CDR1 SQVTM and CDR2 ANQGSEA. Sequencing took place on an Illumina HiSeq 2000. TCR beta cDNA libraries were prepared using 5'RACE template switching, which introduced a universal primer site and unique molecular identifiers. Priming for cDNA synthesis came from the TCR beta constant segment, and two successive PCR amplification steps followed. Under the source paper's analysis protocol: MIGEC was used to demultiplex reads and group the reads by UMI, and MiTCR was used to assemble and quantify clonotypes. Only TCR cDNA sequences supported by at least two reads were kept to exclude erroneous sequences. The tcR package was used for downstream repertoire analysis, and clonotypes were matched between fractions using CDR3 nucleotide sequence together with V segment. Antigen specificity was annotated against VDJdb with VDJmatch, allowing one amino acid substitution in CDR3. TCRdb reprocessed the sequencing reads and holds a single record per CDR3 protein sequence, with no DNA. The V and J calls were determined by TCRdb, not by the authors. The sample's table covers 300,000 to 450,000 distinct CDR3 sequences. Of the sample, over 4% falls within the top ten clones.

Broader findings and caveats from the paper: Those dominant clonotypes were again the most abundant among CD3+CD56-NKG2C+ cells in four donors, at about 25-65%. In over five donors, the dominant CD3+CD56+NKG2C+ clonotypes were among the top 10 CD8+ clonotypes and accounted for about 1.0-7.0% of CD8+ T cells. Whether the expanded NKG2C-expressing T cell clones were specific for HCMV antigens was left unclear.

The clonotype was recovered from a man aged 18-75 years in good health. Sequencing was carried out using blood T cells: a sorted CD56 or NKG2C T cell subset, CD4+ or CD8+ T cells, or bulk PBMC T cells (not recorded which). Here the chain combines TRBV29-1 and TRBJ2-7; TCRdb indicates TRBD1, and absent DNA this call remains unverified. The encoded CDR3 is CSAVKGGASYEQYF.